Each of the 8 T cell receptor beta chains below was sequenced from the same sample in a study of blood T cell repertoires in COVID-19. TCRdb's table, derived via immunoSEQ multiplex PCR, lists solely in-frame clones and lacks some. The table records under 85,000 clones, approximately 82% of them present only once. Sequencing was done on a sample of peripheral blood. All receptors derive from a man older than 75 with active or convalescent COVID-19.

The gene calls are TRBV19 and TRBJ2-1; 7 bases match TRBD2. Germline CDR1 and CDR2: LNHDA and SQIVND (reference sequence). The V and J ends lost 10 bases and 0 bases, in that order; junction bases with no gene match: 3. CDR3 length: 13 residues. DNA for the CDR3: TGTGCCATCGGCGGGAGCTCCTACAATGAGCAGTTCTTC. Translation: CAIGGSSYNEQFF.

V is TRBV14 and J is TRBJ2-4; perhaps TRBD1 as D (5 bases). V gave up 1 base and J gave up 0 bases, with 13 bases separating them. The CDR3 extends over 17 amino acids. Germline V gene data show CDR1 as SGHDN and CDR2 as FVKESK. The CDR3 DNA reads as TGTGCCAGCAGCCAAGGGGGCAGCGAGCTAGCCAAAAACATTCAGTACTTC. Its protein is CASSQGGSELAKNIQYF. Full variable domain (remainder filled in from reference TRBV14 and TRBJ2-4): EAGVTQFPSHSVIEKGQTVTLRCDPISGHDNLYWYRRVMGKEIKFLLHFVKESKQDESGMPNNRFLAERTGGTYSTLKVQPAELEDSGVYFCASSQGGSELAKNIQYFGAGTRLSVL.

CDR3 protein: CAGRTGFSGELFF. The CDR3 DNA sequence: TGTGCCGGGAGGACAGGGTTTTCCGGGGAGCTGTTTTTT. This chain connects TRBV19 to TRBJ2-2; 8 nucleotides match TRBD1. The CDR3 contains 13 residues. Trimming removed 11 bases from V and 6 bases from J; junction bases left unmatched: 8. Germline V gene sequence: CDR1 LNHDA, CDR2 SQIVND (reference sequence).

About this clone: The sample contains more than one DNA sequence encoding this CDR3. The chain uses TRBV18 and TRBJ2-2, with D perhaps matching TRBD1 (6 bases). Germline-derived CDR1 and CDR2 are KGHSH and LQKENI. Trimming shortened V by 3 bases and J by 1 base, and 6 bases separated the two germline ends. The CDR3 is 14 amino acids. CDR3 amino acids: CASSPGQNTGELFF. The CDR3 DNA reads TGTGCCAGCTCACCGGGACAGAACACCGGGGAGCTGTTTTTT.

The CDR3: CASSQGTQPQHF. CDR3 coding DNA: TGTGCCAGCAGTCAGGGAACTCAGCCCCAGCATTTT. The chain combines TRBV12-3 or TRBV12-4 with TRBJ1-5; perhaps TRBD1 as D (5 bases). V dropped 5 bases and J dropped 6 bases, with 8 bases sitting between them. The CDR3 contains 12 residues.

The rearrangement links TRBV6-5 to TRBJ1-5; D remains ambiguous. The germline gives CDR1 MNHEY, CDR2 SVGAGI. V lost 5 bases to trimming and J lost 2 bases, with 7 bases between them. This CDR3 is 13 amino acids long. The CDR3: CASSLTGNQPQHF. CDR3 coding DNA: TGTGCCAGCAGTCTGACTGGCAATCAGCCCCAGCATTTT.

This clone was observed once. The V and J genes are TRBV2 and TRBJ1-6, with a weak D call TRBD1 (5 bases). Germline lookup yields CDR1 SNHLY and CDR2 FYNNEI. This CDR3 has 15 amino acids. Deletions cut 6 bases from V and 6 bases from J, with 15 bases between. The CDR3 nucleotides are TGTGCCAGCAGCGAGGAGGGAGACAGTAATTCACCCCTCCACTTT. It codes for CASSEEGDSNSPLHF.

The chain joins TRBV6-5 to TRBJ1-1; D call uncertain. The V gene lost 2 bases and the J gene lost 1 base, with 11 bases spanning the gap. Germline V gene data show CDR1 as MNHEY and CDR2 as SVGAGI. This CDR3 contains 15 residues. The DNA of the CDR3 is TGTGCCAGCAGTTACGGTTCCAGAACGAACACTGAAGCTTTCTTT. Translating gives CASSYGSRTNTEAFF.